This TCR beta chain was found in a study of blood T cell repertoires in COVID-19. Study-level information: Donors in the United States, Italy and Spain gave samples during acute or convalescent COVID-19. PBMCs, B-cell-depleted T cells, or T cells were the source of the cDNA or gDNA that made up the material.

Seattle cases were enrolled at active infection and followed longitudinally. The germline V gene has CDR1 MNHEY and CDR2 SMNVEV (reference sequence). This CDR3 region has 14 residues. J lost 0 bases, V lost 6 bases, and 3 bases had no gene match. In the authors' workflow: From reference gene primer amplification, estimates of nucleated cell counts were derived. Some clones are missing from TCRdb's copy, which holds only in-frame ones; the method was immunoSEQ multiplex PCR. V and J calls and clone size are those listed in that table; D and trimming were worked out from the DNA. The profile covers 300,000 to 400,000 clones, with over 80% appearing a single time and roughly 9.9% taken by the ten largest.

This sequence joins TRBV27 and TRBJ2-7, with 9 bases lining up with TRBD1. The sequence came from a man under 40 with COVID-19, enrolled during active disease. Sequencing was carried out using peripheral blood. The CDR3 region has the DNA TGTGCCAGCAGGGGGACAGGGATCTCCTACGAGCAGTACTTC. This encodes CASRGTGISYEQYF.